The 18 T cell receptor beta chains in this list originate from one sample, sequenced in a study of vaccination effects on CD4 cells after COVID-19. Within the ViraFEST assay, antigen-specific CD4+ T cells underwent expansion with viral peptide pools prior to sequencing. Culturing for 9 to 10 days preceded CD4+ T cell isolation. By PCR, the person was confirmed to have had SARS-CoV-2 infection between March and December 2020. No antigens are known for them. Sequencing used immunoSEQ multiplex PCR; TCRdb keeps in-frame clones, though not all of them. The sample yields tens of thousands of clones, 65% to 80% seen once. Sequences were derived from CD4+ T cells from PBMCs cultured with HIV peptides, sampled before COVID-19 vaccination. Indicated subset: HIV-1 Nef peptide pool negative control/reference culture. Receptor source: a human donor who had a prior SARS-CoV-2 infection.

The chain combines TRBV5-5 with TRBJ2-7, with a weak D call TRBD1 (5 bases). The CDR3 length is 14 residues. Germline loops: CDR1 SGHKS, CDR2 YYEKEE (reference sequence). Deletions cut 3 bases from V and 7 bases from J, with 17 bases between. The CDR3 DNA follows: TGTGCCAGCAGCTGTAACAGGTCCGATTTAGAGCAGTACTTC. It translates to CASSCNRSDLEQYF.

CDR3 sequence: CASSPRGDSNQPQHF. The CDR3 nucleotides are TGTGCCAGCAGTCCCCGTGGGGACAGCAATCAGCCCCAGCATTTT. This chain uses TRBV27 with TRBJ1-5; weak D call: TRBD1 (5 bases). Germline V gene data show CDR1 as MNHEY and CDR2 as SMNVEV (reference sequence). Between the trimmed V and J ends, which lost 5 bases and 1 base, there was a span of 12 bases. The CDR3 length is 15 residues.

This clone came up a few times. Here the CDR3 reads CAISEHGSTGTEKLFF. CDR3 bases: TGTGCCATCAGTGAGCATGGGTCCACAGGTACTGAAAAACTGTTTTTT. This rearrangement joins TRBV10-3 to TRBJ1-4, with D perhaps TRBD1 (5 bases). This CDR3 is built from 16 residues. Germline V gives CDR1 ENHRY, CDR2 SYGVKD. V shed 2 bases and J shed 7 bases, with 17 bases lying between them.

V and J are TRBV5-1 and TRBJ2-5; 11 bases map to TRBD2. V lost 2 bases and J lost 4; bases outside the gene matches: 7. The CDR3 has 16 amino acids. CDR1 is SGHRS, CDR2 YFSETQ, per germline. CDR3 amino acids: CASSFSGGAVGETQYF. The CDR3 DNA is TGCGCCAGCAGCTTTAGCGGGGGGGCCGTCGGAGAGACCCAGTACTTC.

This chain links TRBV11-2 with TRBJ2-1; 9 bases are shared with TRBD2. The CDR3 has 17 amino acids. The ends lost 1 base at V and 0 bases at J; junction bases unmatched: 4. Germline loops: CDR1 SGHAT, CDR2 FQNNGV. The CDR3 sequence is CASSLGFSGSSYNEQFF. The CDR3 bases are TGTGCCAGCAGCTTAGGTTTTAGCGGGAGCTCCTACAATGAGCAGTTCTTC.

V gene TRBV29-1 combines with J gene TRBJ2-3; D is possibly TRBD2 (5 bases). The CDR3 loop spans 16 amino acids. Germline V gene lookup returns CDR1 SQVTM and CDR2 ANQGSEA. Trimming removed 6 bases from V and 1 base from J, with 20 bases in between. The CDR3 bases are TGCAGCGTCGCTGGGAGCGCAGTCCGTGGCACAGATACGCAGTATTTT. This codes for CSVAGSAVRGTDTQYF.

The chain recombines TRBV5-1 with TRBJ2-1; no reliable D call. Germline CDR1 and CDR2: SGHRS and YFSETQ. V was shortened by 4 bases and J by 2 bases, with 16 bases between the two germline ends. The CDR3 covers 16 residues. The CDR3 protein is CASSISLIPTYNEQFF. DNA of the CDR3: TGCGCCAGCAGCATATCCCTAATCCCAACCTACAATGAGCAGTTCTTC.

The V call is TRBV5-1, the J call TRBJ2-7, with a weak D call TRBD1 (6 bases). The CDR3 runs to 14 residues. Germline CDR1 SGHRS, CDR2 YFSETQ. V lost 1 base and J lost 6, with 14 bases in between. The CDR3 reads CASSLTSQGLEQYF. The CDR3 DNA reads TGCGCCAGCAGCTTGACCTCTCAGGGGCTCGAGCAGTACTTC.

The V gene is TRBV9, the J gene TRBJ2-3; D is unclear. Germline values: CDR1 SGDLS, CDR2 YYNGEE. V was trimmed by 2 bases and J by 2 bases, leaving 9 bases between them. This CDR3 is built from 14 residues. The CDR3, as DNA: TGTGCCAGCAGCGTCCAGTCTGCCACAGATACGCAGTATTTT. The encoded protein is CASSVQSATDTQYF.

The CDR3 region has the DNA TGTGCCAGCAGCCAAGATTTGGGAGGGGGGAGGAATTCACCCCTCCACTTT. Translation gives CASSQDLGGGRNSPLHF. This chain uses TRBV4-2 with TRBJ1-6; tentative D call: TRBD1 (6 bases). Germline-derived CDR1 and CDR2 are LGHNA and YNFKEQ. The CDR3 consists of 17 residues. Trimming stripped 0 bases from V and 7 bases from J, with 16 bases between.

The J gene is TRBJ2-6, the V gene TRBV30; D unresolved. This CDR3 is built from 13 residues. The ends were cut back, 6 bases at V and 5 bases at J, with 11 bases in the middle. CDR1 and CDR2 (germline): GTSNPN, SVGIG (reference sequence). Here the CDR3 reads CACGPLWANVLTF. The CDR3 DNA reads TGTGCCTGTGGACCCCTGTGGGCCAACGTCCTGACTTTC.

The chain uses TRBV9 and TRBJ2-2, with TRBD2 as a possible D gene (6 bases). There are 14 residues in the CDR3. Trimming shortened V by 0 bases and J by 3 bases, and 6 bases separated the two germline ends. Germline CDR1 and CDR2: SGDLS and YYNGEE. The chain's CDR3 is CASSVGGDTGELFF. CDR3 coding DNA: TGTGCCAGCAGCGTAGGGGGGGACACCGGGGAGCTGTTTTTT.

The V gene is TRBV6-5, the J gene TRBJ2-1, with D perhaps matching TRBD1 (6 bases). The CDR3 consists of 15 residues. The ends were cut back, 6 bases at V and 5 bases at J, with 17 bases in the middle. Germline V gene lookup returns CDR1 MNHEY and CDR2 SVGAGI. The CDR3 sequence: CASSLMGDTNNEQFF. Written as DNA, the CDR3 is TGTGCCAGCAGCCTCATGGGGGACACCAACAATGAGCAGTTCTTC.

This clone came up once. V gene TRBV9 combines with J gene TRBJ2-3; 11 nucleotides agree with TRBD2. Trimming removed 2 bases from V and 2 bases from J; junction bases left unmatched: 7. The CDR3 totals 17 residues. Germline lookup yields CDR1 SGDLS and CDR2 YYNGEE. This CDR3 is CASSVTTSGASTDTQYF. As DNA, the CDR3 is TGTGCCAGCAGCGTTACGACTAGCGGGGCCTCCACAGATACGCAGTATTTT. Variable domain in full (rest from reference TRBV9 and TRBJ2-3): DSGVTQTPKHLITATGQRVTLRCSPRSGDLSVYWYQQSLDQGLQFLIQYYNGEERAKGNILERFSAQQFPDLHSELNLSSLELGDSALYFCASSVTTSGASTDTQYFGPGTRLTVL.

The CDR3 coding sequence is TGTGCCAGCAGCGCCTTAACTAGCGGCCAAGAGACCCAGTACTTC. Translating gives CASSALTSGQETQYF. The chain couples TRBV11-2 to TRBJ2-5, with 8 bases identical to TRBD2. Germline assignment: CDR1 SGHAT and CDR2 FQNNGV. After removal of 5 bases from V and 1 base from J, the junction contained 6 bases not matched to a gene. The CDR3 is 15 residues long.

This clone was counted only a few times. The chain combines TRBV15 with TRBJ1-5; 7 bases agree with TRBD1. Trimming at V came to 3 bases and at J to 0 bases, leaving 8 bases not matched to a gene. Germline V gene lookup returns CDR1 LNHNV and CDR2 YYDKDF (reference sequence). CDR3 length equals 17 residues. The CDR3 DNA sequence: TGTGCCACCAGCAGTGGTAGGGACAGCGATAGCAATCAGCCCCAGCATTTT. Translation: CATSSGRDSDSNQPQHF.

V and J are TRBV6-6 and TRBJ2-1, with 11 bases lining up with TRBD2. The CDR3 has 15 amino acids. Germline V gives CDR1 MNHNY, CDR2 SVGAGI (reference sequence). The J segment lost 9 bases and the V segment lost 7 bases, leaving 11 bases of the junction unmatched. The CDR3 DNA is TGTGCCAGCAACCTACTAGCGGGAGTTCGTGGTGAGCAGTTCTTC. It specifies CASNLLAGVRGEQFF.

The genes are TRBV7-9 and TRBJ1-6; D possibly corresponds to TRBD1 (5 bases). Trimming left V 5 bases short and J 8 bases short, with 16 bases between. Germline V gives CDR1 SEHNR, CDR2 FQNEAQ (reference sequence). The CDR3 runs to 15 residues. CDR3 bases: TGTGCCAGCAGCGTGATGGGGACGGCCCATTCACCCCTCCACTTT. This gives the protein CASSVMGTAHSPLHF.